This T cell receptor (beta chain) derives from a study of T-cell memory formation after mild COVID-19. Points from the study as a whole: CM and EM subsets held most contracting CD4+ clones; EMRA held CD8+ ones.

With respect to this clonotype: Its antigen is unknown.

In TCRdb, the 5' RACE reads were re-called with MiXCR into one record per CDR3 protein. The data hold more than 250,000 distinct CDR3 sequences, with around 15% observed a single time. The germline gives CDR1 LNHNV, CDR2 YYDKDF (reference sequence). V lost 0 bases, J lost 5 bases, and 10 bases lay in between. CDR3 length: 14 residues. J is TRBJ2-5 and V is TRBV15, with a weak D call TRBD2 (6 bases). This sequence was found in a man aged 18 to 29 who had mild COVID-19 (a few samples of this study predate the infection). Cell type and time point are not known. The source material was PBMCs or a T cell subset sorted from them (not recorded which). CDR3 region: CATSRDRAGETQYF. CDR3 coding DNA: TGTGCCACCAGCAGAGATAGGGCGGGGGAGACCCAGTACTTC.